Below, 13 T cell receptor beta chains from the same sample are listed, as sequenced in a study of blood T cell repertoires in COVID-19. The protocol was immunoSEQ multiplex PCR, while the TCRdb copy is restricted to in-frame clones and leaves out a portion. Among 330,000 or so clones, about nine tenths were seen once, and the ten largest hold around 10%. Sequencing input: peripheral blood. These receptors originate from a man younger than 45 with COVID-19, enrolled during active disease.

CDR3 nucleotides: TGTGCCAGTAAGGGGGCTATGAACACTGAAGCTTTCTTT. This translates into CASKGAMNTEAFF. V usage is TRBV19 and J usage is TRBJ1-1; 7 bases fit TRBD1. Germline V gives CDR1 LNHDA, CDR2 SQIVND (reference sequence). The CDR3 contains 13 residues. After removal of 7 bases from V and 0 bases from J, the junction contained 2 bases not matched to a gene.

In this sample, this clone turned up a few times. The V and J genes are TRBV7-9 and TRBJ2-1; a possible D gene is TRBD1 (5 bases). Trimming pared 5 bases from V and 6 bases from J, leaving 17 bases between. The germline V gene encodes CDR1 SEHNR and CDR2 FQNEAQ (reference sequence). The CDR3 extends over 15 amino acids. CDR3 region: CASSPAGNLANEQFF. Here the CDR3 DNA reads TGTGCCAGCAGCCCCGCAGGGAATTTGGCCAATGAGCAGTTCTTC.

The chain recombines TRBV14 with TRBJ1-1, with TRBD1 matching over 8 bases. Trimming took 2 bases from V and 10 from J; bases not matched to a gene: 6. This CDR3 spans 13 amino acids. Germline CDR1 reads SGHDN; CDR2 reads FVKESK. The CDR3 DNA sequence: TGTGCCAGCAGCCAACCAGGGGGCCTAGCAGCTTTCTTT. Its translation: CASSQPGGLAAFF.

The chain recombines TRBV6-2 or TRBV6-3 with TRBJ2-7, with 7 bases fitting TRBD1. Germline CDR1 MNHEY, CDR2 SVGEGT. The CDR3 is made up of 15 amino acids. Trimming at V came to 4 bases and at J to 2 bases, leaving 8 bases not matched to a gene. The DNA of the CDR3 is TGTGCCAGCAGTTCCCCCCGGGACAGCCCCTACGAGCAGTACTTC. Encoded protein: CASSSPRDSPYEQYF.

The rearrangement uses TRBV5-4 and TRBJ2-5; 8 nucleotides agree with TRBD2. Germline V lookup: CDR1 SGHNT, CDR2 YYREEE (reference sequence). Unmatched junction bases numbered 7, after V lost 3 bases and J lost 0 bases. The CDR3 length is 16 residues. CDR3 DNA sequence: TGTGCCAGCAGCTCCCGGGGGGGGAGGTACCAAGAGACCCAGTACTTC. This translates into CASSSRGGRYQETQYF.

This clone occurred a few times. This rearrangement joins TRBV7-2 to TRBJ2-7, with 8 bases lining up with TRBD2. Germline values: CDR1 SGHTA, CDR2 FQGNSA. V lost 4 bases, J lost 3 bases, and 2 bases stayed unmatched. The CDR3 loop spans 13 amino acids. The CDR3 loop is CASSSSGRYEQYF. The CDR3 DNA reads TGTGCCAGCAGCTCTAGCGGGCGCTACGAGCAGTACTTC.

V is TRBV5-1 and J is TRBJ2-1; D may be TRBD2 (6 bases). Germline V lookup: CDR1 SGHRS, CDR2 YFSETQ. Trimming cost V 1 base and J 0 bases, with 11 bases left between them. The CDR3 contains 16 residues. The CDR3 here is CASSLNLASSYNEQFF. The CDR3 DNA follows: TGCGCCAGCAGCTTGAATCTAGCGAGCTCCTACAATGAGCAGTTCTTC.

The V gene is TRBV5-6, the J gene TRBJ2-2, with TRBD1 matching over 7 bases. Germline-derived CDR1 and CDR2 are SGHDT and YYEEEE. CDR3 length: 15 residues. J was trimmed by 4 bases and V by 3 bases; bases with no gene match: 6. CDR3 sequence reads: CASSYRDRPTGELFF. The DNA for the CDR3 is TGTGCCAGCAGCTACCGGGACAGACCCACCGGGGAGCTGTTTTTT. The full variable domain, completed using reference TRBV5-6 and TRBJ2-2, is DAGVTQSPTHLIKTRGQQVTLRCSPKSGHDTVSWYQQALGQGPQFIFQYYEEEERQRGNFPDRFSGHQFPNYSSELNVNALLLGDSALYLCASSYRDRPTGELFFGEGSRLTVL.

As DNA, the CDR3 is TGTGCCAGCAGTTACTCGCGACAGGCCCCAAATTCACCCCTCCACTTT. Translation gives CASSYSRQAPNSPLHF. The gene calls are TRBV6-2 or TRBV6-3 and TRBJ1-6; weak D call: TRBD1 (6 bases). V was trimmed by 0 bases and J by 7 bases, leaving 13 bases between them. The length of the CDR3 is 16 residues. In germline, CDR1 is MNHEY, CDR2 SVGEGT.

The chain combines TRBV6-5 with TRBJ2-7, with D maybe TRBD2 (6 bases). There are 14 residues in the CDR3. The germline V gene has CDR1 MNHEY and CDR2 SVGAGI. Trimming shortened V by 0 bases and J by 10 bases, and 16 bases separated the two germline ends. The CDR3 bases are TGTGCCAGCAGTTACTCTGGGGCATCAGGACTACAGTACTTC. Protein product: CASSYSGASGLQYF.

The chain is built from TRBV4-2 and TRBJ2-4; D is uncertain. The CDR3 consists of 13 residues. V lost 1 base, J lost 10 bases, and 11 bases lay in between. From germline, CDR1 is LGHNA and CDR2 YNFKEQ. In DNA, the CDR3 is TGTGCCAGCAGCCAAGGTCCCACAGAGATTCAGTACTTC. Translated: CASSQGPTEIQYF.

The chain is built from TRBV5-4 and TRBJ2-3, with 9 bases matching TRBD2. V shed 2 bases and J 2 bases; nucleotides not matched to a gene: 3. From germline, CDR1 is SGHNT and CDR2 YYREEE (reference sequence). CDR3 length equals 15 residues. The CDR3 bases are TGTGCCAGCAGCTTTGGCGGGGGGGCCACAGATACGCAGTATTTT. This gives the protein CASSFGGGATDTQYF.

This rearrangement joins TRBV28 to TRBJ1-2, with 8 positions matching TRBD1. V was clipped by 8 bases and J by 4 bases; unmatched bases: 9. Germline CDR1 MDHEN, CDR2 SYDVKM. This CDR3 region has 14 residues. CDR3: CASFRTGHPYGYTF. CDR3 nucleotides: TGTGCCAGCTTCCGGACAGGGCACCCCTATGGCTACACCTTC.